Presented here are 10 T cell receptor beta chains from one specimen sequenced in a study of blood T cells in healthy people across ages. A second PCR, run for roughly 7 to 11 cycles, used a sample-barcoded 5' primer plus a J-beta primer mix. One entry per CDR3 protein, called by TCRdb with MiXCR from the 5' RACE reads. The sample includes roughly 800,000 distinct CDR3 sequences, 20% to 30% seen only once; the top ten take more than 8.5%. This same sample was also taken into another study, of T cells of mothers and their children.

The sequenced sample consisted of blood. Receptors were obtained from a boy between 5 and 17 years old in good health.

This chain uses TRBV2 with TRBJ2-7; D is perhaps TRBD2 (5 bases). The CDR3 length is 13 residues. Deletions cut 11 bases from V and 6 bases from J, with 20 bases between. CDR1 is SNHLY, CDR2 FYNNEI, per germline. The CDR3 spells CAQRTDSTTEQYF. The CDR3, as DNA: TGTGCCCAGCGTACGGACTCTACGACCGAGCAGTACTTC.

This clonotype was picked up a small number of times. For the CDR3, the DNA is TGCAGCGTTGAGGCCGGGGTTTATGGTGAAGCTTTCTTT. Translated, it gives CSVEAGVYGEAFF. The genes are TRBV29-1 and TRBJ1-1; D unclear. The germline V gene has CDR1 SQVTM and CDR2 ANQGSEA. The V end lost 3 bases, the J end lost 7 bases, and 15 bases lay between the germline ends. The CDR3 covers 13 residues.

In DNA form, the CDR3 reads TGCGCCGTTAGCTCTCTCCCCAATGAGCAGTTCTTC. Amino acids: CAVSSLPNEQFF. The chain links TRBV4-1 to TRBJ2-1; D ambiguous. The germline V and J ends were trimmed by 11 bases and 6 bases, with 14 bases remaining between them. CDR1 and CDR2 (germline): MGHRA, YSYEKL. This CDR3 is 12 amino acids long.

This clonotype occurred a few times. The chain is built from TRBV18 and TRBJ1-5, with D uncertain. Per germline, CDR1 KGHSH and CDR2 LQKENI. The CDR3 has 13 amino acids. V shed 3 bases and J shed 2 bases, with 5 bases lying between them. The CDR3 nucleotides are TGTGCCAGCTCACCGGCAGGCAATCAGCCCCAGCATTTT. The encoded protein is CASSPAGNQPQHF.

This clonotype was found a few times. The junction differs from germline at one of its ends, possibly a read error. The rearrangement links TRBV6-7 to TRBJ2-7; the D is unclear. TRBV6-7 is treated as an ORF (open reading frame) with a function not yet certain. The CDR3 covers 14 residues. Written as DNA, the CDR3 is TGTGCCGGCAGTATACGTAGGTGCTCCTACGAGCAGTACTTC. Encoded protein: CAGSIRRCSYEQYF.

The chain couples TRBV10-3 to TRBJ2-7; TRBD1 matches 7 bases. With 4 bases clipped from V and 3 bases from J, the junction kept 6 bases outside the gene matches. CDR1 and CDR2 (germline): ENHRY, SYGVKD. This CDR3 is built from 14 residues. CDR3 region: CAISAETGFYEQYF. The CDR3 nucleotides read TGTGCCATCAGTGCCGAGACAGGGTTCTACGAGCAGTACTTC.

This clonotype was picked up a small number of times. This rearrangement joins TRBV13 to TRBJ2-3; 11 bases align to TRBD2. CDR3 length: 14 residues. V was clipped by 0 bases and J by 11 bases; unmatched bases: 4. Germline CDR1 reads PRHDT; CDR2 reads FYEKMQ (reference sequence). The CDR3 DNA follows: TGTGCCAGCAGCTTAGGACTAGCGGGAGTAATGCAGTATTTT. This gives the protein CASSLGLAGVMQYF.

This clonotype was counted between two and nine times. The V and J genes are TRBV4-1 and TRBJ1-6, with D perhaps TRBD1 (5 bases). CDR1 MGHRA and CDR2 YSYEKL come from the germline V gene. V lost 2 bases, J lost 6 bases, and 8 bases lay in between. This CDR3 comprises 14 residues. The CDR3 loop reads CASSQPGRNSPLHF. CDR3 nucleotides: TGCGCCAGCAGCCAACCAGGGCGTAATTCACCCCTCCACTTT.

This clonotype was detected many times. V is TRBV12-5 and J is TRBJ2-3, with 8 bases identical to TRBD2. Looked up from germline, CDR1 is LGHNT and CDR2 is FRNRAP. Trimming took 1 base from V and 3 from J; bases not matched to a gene: 3. CDR3 length: 15 residues. Written as DNA, the CDR3 is TGTGCTAGTGGTTTGGCCGGGGGGGCGACAGATACGCAGTATTTT. Translating gives CASGLAGGATDTQYF.

This clonotype was detected only a few times. The chain is built from TRBV3-1 and TRBJ2-5; 10 nucleotides match TRBD1. TRBJ2-7 matches the DNA end more closely, so the J call is doubtful. There are 16 residues in the CDR3. The V gene's germline CDR1 is LGHDT and CDR2 YNNKEL (reference sequence). DNA for the CDR3: TGTGCCAGCAGCCAAGCTGGGCCGGGACAGGGGTTCGAGCAGTACTTC. Protein sequence: CASSQAGPGQGFEQYF.